This entry lists 31 T cell receptor beta chains sequenced from one sample in a study of regulatory T cells in long-lasting Graves disease. Building of the TCR beta libraries involved iRepertoire HTBI primers and Arm-PCR of CDR3 regions. Each CDR3 protein gets one entry after TCRdb re-called the multiplex PCR reads with MiXCR. The sample consists of hundreds of thousands of distinct CDR3 sequences, around 21% of them appearing once. Time point indicated: persistent/refractory GD, antithyroid drugs over 5 years with positive TRAb. PBMC-extracted RNA yielded the TCR library. Here the sequenced sample was peripheral blood mononuclear cells (PBMCs), taken when the disease was refractory, from a patient treated with antithyroid drugs. Receptors were obtained from a female donor with Graves disease.

This clonotype was observed many times. This sequence joins TRBV6-1 and TRBJ1-5; tentatively, D is TRBD1 (5 bases). CDR3 length: 16 amino acids. Germline CDR1 reads MNHNS; CDR2 reads SASEGT. V was clipped by 6 bases and J by 0 bases, with 15 bases between them. The CDR3 sequence: CASRAGTLNSNQPQHF. The DNA for the CDR3 is TGTGCCAGCAGGGCCGGGACGTTAAATAGCAATCAGCCCCAGCATTTT.

The V call is TRBV4-3, the J call TRBJ2-2; D ambiguous. The V end was cut by 1 base, the J end by 4 bases, with 13 bases between. CDR3 length: 16 amino acids. CDR1 and CDR2 (germline): LGHNA, YSLEER. CDR3 region: CASSQVGLERTGELFF. In nucleotides, the CDR3 is TGCGCCAGCAGCCAAGTGGGTCTGGAGCGCACCGGGGAGCTGTTTTTT.

The chain carries TRBV7-6 and TRBJ2-2; 9 bases are shared with TRBD2. V dropped 5 bases and J dropped 4; count of bases not matched to a gene: 8. The germline V gene encodes CDR1 SGHVS and CDR2 FNYEAQ. The CDR3 is made up of 16 amino acids. The CDR3 loop reads CASSPRTSAGTGELFF. The CDR3 coding sequence is TGTGCCAGCAGCCCCCGGACTAGCGCGGGCACCGGGGAGCTGTTTTTT.

The table lists this clonotype with a few counts. The chain has TRBV3-2 and TRBJ2-5. TRBV3-2 is a listed pseudogene. There are 14 residues in the CDR3. CDR3 bases: TGTGCCAGCAGCCAAGGGCAGCTTGAAGAGACCCAGTACTTC. Translating it yields CASSQGQLEETQYF.

The rearrangement uses TRBV12-3 or TRBV12-4 and TRBJ1-5; 7 positions match TRBD1. V dropped 7 bases and J dropped 2; count of bases not matched to a gene: 11. The CDR3 contains 16 residues. The CDR3 here is CASTNSGGIGNQPQHF. In nucleotides, the CDR3 is TGTGCCAGCACCAATTCAGGGGGTATTGGCAATCAGCCCCAGCATTTT.

There are many counts of this clonotype. The rearrangement uses TRBV28 and TRBJ1-2; tentative D call: TRBD1 (5 bases). Germline lookup yields CDR1 MDHEN and CDR2 SYDVKM. The CDR3 loop spans 14 amino acids. V shed 5 bases and J shed 3 bases, with 13 bases lying between them. Here the CDR3 reads CASSARGSYYGYTF. In nucleotides, the CDR3 is TGTGCCAGCAGTGCCCGGGGGAGTTACTATGGCTACACCTTC.

This clonotype was seen a handful of times. The chain uses TRBV4-3 and TRBJ1-4; D uncertain. Germline-derived CDR1 and CDR2 are LGHNA and YSLEER. Trimming pared 1 base from V and 6 bases from J, leaving 12 bases between. The CDR3 has 15 amino acids. CDR3 amino acids: CASSQGLGPHEKLFF. CDR3 bases: TGCGCCAGCAGCCAAGGGCTCGGTCCCCATGAAAAACTGTTTTTT.

This clonotype was detected ten times or more. The CDR3 coding sequence is TGTGCCAGCAGTGGTCAAGCGGGAGGTTCCTACGAGCAGTACTTC. It yields the protein CASSGQAGGSYEQYF. The gene calls are TRBV6-1 and TRBJ2-7; TRBD2 matches 9 bases. CDR1 and CDR2 from the germline V gene are MNHNS and SASEGT. This CDR3 comprises 15 residues. V was clipped by 4 bases and J by 1 base; unmatched bases: 5.

This clonotype was counted ten times or more. The genes are TRBV2 and TRBJ2-7; the match to TRBD1 covers 7 bases. CDR1 SNHLY and CDR2 FYNNEI come from the germline V gene. V shed 3 bases, J shed 2 bases, and the junction held 7 bases outside the gene matches. The CDR3 consists of 15 residues. The CDR3 sequence: CASSDWTGLPYEQYF. The DNA for the CDR3 is TGTGCCAGCAGTGATTGGACAGGACTCCCCTACGAGCAGTACTTC.

The table lists this clonotype with a few counts. This clone may be a read error of a much larger clone one base away. The genes are TRBV6-2 or TRBV6-3 and TRBJ1-6; D uncertain. The CDR3 is 13 residues long. Looked up from germline, CDR1 is MNHEY and CDR2 is SVGEGT. Trimming stripped 4 bases from V and 10 bases from J, with 11 bases between. CDR3 in amino acids: CASSFDIRSPLHF. For the CDR3, the DNA is TGTGCCAGCAGTTTCGACATAAGGTCACCCCTCCACTTT.

This clonotype was seen at least ten times. The chain has TRBV6-2 or TRBV6-3 and TRBJ1-2, with D uncertain. The CDR3 totals 13 residues. CDR1 is MNHEY, CDR2 SVGEGT, per germline. V was clipped by 0 bases and J by 5 bases, with 7 bases between them. CDR3 in DNA: TGTGCCAGCAGTTACTCGAATAAGTATGGCTACACCTTC. It yields the protein CASSYSNKYGYTF.

This clonotype was seen once. The V and J genes are TRBV19 and TRBJ1-2; perhaps TRBD1 as D (5 bases). Germline lookup yields CDR1 LNHDA and CDR2 SQIVND (reference sequence). The CDR3 is 15 residues long. V was clipped by 7 bases and J by 5 bases, with 20 bases between them. The CDR3, as DNA: TGTGCCAGTACGACCCCAAGGAGGGGCGGGTATGGCTACACCTTC. Protein product: CASTTPRRGGYGYTF.

This chain joins TRBV28 and TRBJ2-1; TRBD2 might be the D (6 bases). Trimming took 7 bases from V and 0 from J, leaving 7 bases between them. The CDR3 is 13 residues long. CDR1 is MDHEN and CDR2 is SYDVKM in the germline V gene. CDR3 bases: TGTGCCAGCATCGGGAGCTCCTACAATGAGCAGTTCTTC. Its translation: CASIGSSYNEQFF.

J is TRBJ2-5 and V is TRBV9, with 8 bases that match TRBD2. Germline V gene sequence: CDR1 SGDLS, CDR2 YYNGEE. CDR3 length: 16 amino acids. J lost 3 bases, V lost 0 bases, and 7 bases had no gene match. The CDR3 protein is CASSVALAGWEETQYF. Written as DNA, the CDR3 is TGTGCCAGCAGCGTAGCCTTAGCGGGATGGGAAGAGACCCAGTACTTC. Full variable domain (remainder filled in from reference TRBV9 and TRBJ2-5): DSGVTQTPKHLITATGQRVTLRCSPRSGDLSVYWYQQSLDQGLQFLIQYYNGEERAKGNILERFSAQQFPDLHSELNLSSLELGDSALYFCASSVALAGWEETQYFGPGTRLLVL.

In this sample, this clonotype turned up many times. The rearrangement uses TRBV6-1 and TRBJ1-1; D is unclear. This CDR3 has 13 amino acids. The ends were cut back, 5 bases at V and 1 base at J, with 8 bases in the middle. Germline V lookup: CDR1 MNHNS, CDR2 SASEGT. CDR3: CASSPGTNTEAFF. In nucleotides, the CDR3 is TGTGCCAGCAGTCCGGGAACGAACACTGAAGCTTTCTTT.

This clonotype was seen at least ten times. The V call is TRBV20-1, the J call TRBJ1-1; unclear D gene. The V end lost 0 bases, the J end lost 5 bases, and 13 bases lay between the germline ends. Per the germline V gene, CDR1 is DFQATT and CDR2 is SNEGSKA (reference sequence). The CDR3 runs 14 residues. The CDR3 protein is CSARDPRDGTEAFF. The CDR3 nucleotides are TGCAGTGCTAGAGATCCGAGGGATGGGACTGAAGCTTTCTTT.

The gene calls are TRBV20-1 and TRBJ2-1, with a possible D match to TRBD1 (5 bases). Per germline, CDR1 DFQATT and CDR2 SNEGSKA (reference sequence). The CDR3 covers 12 residues. Trimming cost V 5 bases and J 3 bases, with 8 bases left between them. CDR3 in amino acids: CSASDIYNEQFF. The CDR3 bases are TGCAGTGCTTCGGACATCTACAATGAGCAGTTCTTC.

The J gene is TRBJ1-2, the V gene TRBV4-3; D unclear. The CDR3 contains 13 residues. Germline CDR1 reads LGHNA; CDR2 reads YSLEER. The V and J ends lost 4 bases and 7 bases respectively, with 13 bases between them. CDR3 nucleotides: TGCGCCAGCAGCCCAGGTCAAGCCGGTGGCTACACCTTC. Its translation: CASSPGQAGGYTF.

This clonotype occurred a few times. The chain joins TRBV6-1 to TRBJ2-7; 10 bases are shared with TRBD1. The germline V gene has CDR1 MNHNS and CDR2 SASEGT. The CDR3 extends over 12 amino acids. With V trimmed by 6 bases and J by 7 bases, 3 bases remained unmatched. The CDR3 DNA reads as TGTGCCAGCAGCCGGGACAGGGGAGAGCAGTACTTC. This encodes CASSRDRGEQYF.

This clonotype showed up many times. The chain couples TRBV27 to TRBJ2-7, with a weak D call TRBD2 (6 bases). This CDR3 is built from 15 residues. The germline CDR1 and CDR2 sequences are MNHEY and SMNVEV (reference sequence). With 2 bases removed from V and 6 bases from J, the gap between germline ends came to 17 bases. The CDR3 nucleotides are TGTGCCAGCAGTTTAGGGGGGAGTGGTCACGGCGAGCAGTACTTC. This sequence encodes CASSLGGSGHGEQYF.

This clonotype was seen a few times. V is TRBV7-2 and J is TRBJ1-2; the D is unclear. The CDR3 runs to 14 residues. The germline V and J ends were trimmed by 5 bases and 0 bases, with 10 bases remaining between them. Germline V gene sequence: CDR1 SGHTA, CDR2 FQGNSA. CDR3 protein: CASSPARSNYGYTF. CDR3 coding DNA: TGTGCCAGCAGCCCTGCCCGGTCTAACTATGGCTACACCTTC.

This clonotype was detected many times. The chain uses TRBV2 and TRBJ2-7; 9 bases are shared with TRBD1. The CDR3 has 15 residues. The V segment lost 6 bases and the J segment 1 base; nucleotides outside the gene matches: 7. CDR1 and CDR2 from the germline V gene are SNHLY and FYNNEI. CDR3 in DNA: TGTGCCAGCAGAGGGGGACAGGGTTGGTCCTACGAGCAGTACTTC. Amino acids: CASRGGQGWSYEQYF. The full variable domain, with the rest looked up from reference TRBV2 and TRBJ2-7, is EPEVTQTPSHQVTQMGQEVILRCVPISNHLYFYWYRQILGQKVEFLVSFYNNEISEKSEIFDDQFSVERPDGSNFTLKIRSTKLEDSAMYFCASRGGQGWSYEQYFGPGTRLTVT.

This clonotype was picked up many times. This chain joins TRBV28 and TRBJ1-2, with 10 bases matching TRBD1. Trimming removed 6 bases from V and 0 bases from J; junction bases left unmatched: 7. CDR3 length equals 16 residues. In germline, CDR1 is MDHEN, CDR2 SYDVKM. CDR3 in amino acids: CASRWTGGLANYGYTF. The CDR3 DNA sequence: TGTGCCAGCAGGTGGACAGGGGGTCTAGCTAACTATGGCTACACCTTC.

The table lists this clonotype with many counts. The chain has TRBV6-1 and TRBJ2-2, with 7 bases aligning to TRBD1. The CDR3 loop spans 12 amino acids. V lost 8 bases to trimming and J lost 6 bases; unmatched junction nucleotides: 3. Germline-derived CDR1 and CDR2 are MNHNS and SASEGT. CDR3 DNA sequence: TGTGCCAGCGACCAGGGGGCCGGGGAGCTGTTTTTT. Amino acid sequence: CASDQGAGELFF.

J is TRBJ2-7 and V is TRBV15; 9 positions match TRBD1. The length of the CDR3 is 16 residues. Germline assignment: CDR1 LNHNV and CDR2 YYDKDF (reference sequence). Losses at the gene ends were 8 bases for V and 5 bases for J; bases not matched to a gene: 16. This CDR3 is CATGETGTGSWDEQYF. In DNA form, the CDR3 reads TGTGCCACCGGCGAGACGGGGACAGGGTCTTGGGACGAGCAGTACTTC.

This clonotype was found a few times. The CDR3: CASSQQPPLPLHF. In DNA, the CDR3 is TGTGCCAGCAGTCAACAGCCCCCTTTACCCCTCCACTTT. The chain has TRBV6-1 and TRBJ1-6; D ambiguous. CDR1 MNHNS and CDR2 SASEGT come from the germline V gene. This CDR3 region has 13 residues. The V and J ends lost 5 bases and 12 bases respectively, with 14 bases between them.

Many counts were recorded for this clonotype. The genes are TRBV20-1 and TRBJ2-5, with 9 bases identical to TRBD1. Looked up from germline, CDR1 is DFQATT and CDR2 is SNEGSKA (reference sequence). V gave up 0 bases and J gave up 2 bases; unmatched junction bases: 1. The CDR3 is 14 residues long. The CDR3 loop reads CSAREGQGQETQYF. The CDR3 coding sequence is TGCAGTGCTAGAGAAGGACAGGGGCAAGAGACCCAGTACTTC.

Remarks on this clonotype: Germline is not matched at one junction end, which may reflect a read error. The chain uses TRBV7-2 and TRBJ2-7; TRBD1 might be the D (7 bases). CDR1 SGHTA and CDR2 FQGNSA come from the germline V gene. CDR3 length equals 16 residues. DNA for the CDR3: TGTGCCAGCAGCGGGCCAGGGGGGTCCTACTTCTACGGGCAGTACTTC. This gives the protein CASSGPGGSYFYGQYF.

In this sample, this clonotype turned up many times. The rearrangement joins TRBV5-1 to TRBJ2-7; tentatively, D is TRBD1 (6 bases). The germline V gene has CDR1 SGHRS and CDR2 YFSETQ. CDR3 length equals 13 residues. V lost 4 bases, J lost 3 bases, and 11 bases lay in between. The CDR3 nucleotides read TGCGCCAGCAGCACAGGGATCGGCTACGAGCAGTACTTC. This gives the protein CASSTGIGYEQYF.

The chain employs TRBV30 and TRBJ1-2; TRBD1 aligns across 9 bases. V gave up 3 bases and J gave up 1 base; unmatched junction bases: 3. This CDR3 is built from 14 residues. The germline V gene encodes CDR1 GTSNPN and CDR2 SVGIG (reference sequence). CDR3 residues: CAWRGTGFNYGYTF. The CDR3 DNA sequence: TGTGCCTGGAGGGGGACAGGGTTTAACTATGGCTACACCTTC.

This clonotype has ten or more counts. The chain uses TRBV28 and TRBJ1-5; D is ambiguous. Germline values: CDR1 MDHEN, CDR2 SYDVKM. The CDR3 covers 17 residues. V dropped 2 bases and J dropped 0 bases, with 14 bases sitting between them. The CDR3, as DNA: TGTGCCAGCAGTTTACCCGTCTGGCAGTATAGCAATCAGCCCCAGCATTTT. Amino acids: CASSLPVWQYSNQPQHF.